Sequencing of this T cell receptor (beta chain) was carried out in a study of shared clonotypes between healthy human individuals. Across the study: A donor's plate count was three for CD4 naive and three for CD4 memory; CD8 naive had two and CD8 memory one. Study observations and caveats: Generation of non-shared clonotypes was less probable than generation of clonotypes shared by all four donors.

For this clone: What it binds is unknown.

TCRdb's table, derived via immunoSEQ multiplex PCR, lists solely in-frame clones and lacks some. The top ten clones hold over 0.12% of a sample with about 2.4 million clones, over 85% of them seen once. CDR1 and CDR2 from the germline V gene are SGHNT and YYREEE (reference sequence). The V segment lost 8 bases and the J segment 1 base; nucleotides outside the gene matches: 11. The CDR3 runs 15 residues. The TCR was taken from a man aged 18 to 29 in good health. Material for sequencing was naive CD4+ T cells sorted from blood. The subset: CD45RA+ positively selected. The V and J genes are TRBV5-4 and TRBJ2-5; 7 bases agree with TRBD1. CDR3 sequence reads: CARLRGGPPQETQYF. The CDR3, as DNA: TGTGCCAGGTTAAGAGGGGGCCCCCCCCAAGAGACCCAGTACTTC.